This T cell receptor (beta chain) was recovered during a study of blood T cell repertoires in COVID-19. Study summary: Sites in the United States, Italy and Spain provided acute and convalescent COVID-19 samples. PBMCs, B-cell-depleted T cells, or T cells were the source of the cDNA or gDNA that made up the material.

In the original processing: Amplification from reference gene primers served as the basis for estimated nucleated cell counts. The repertoire was sequenced with immunoSEQ multiplex PCR; TCRdb's copy has only in-frame clones and lacks some. The V and J calls and clone size were taken over from that table, and D and trimming were inferred from the DNA. The sample consists of about 180,000 clones, 80% to 90% of them appearing once. The germline V gene encodes CDR1 LGHNT and CDR2 FRNRAP. The CDR3 covers 14 residues. The J segment lost 5 bases and the V segment lost 8 bases, leaving 8 bases of the junction unmatched.

This chain joins TRBV12-5 and TRBJ2-5, with 10 bases identical to TRBD1. The origin of this receptor is a man aged 45 to 65 with active or convalescent COVID-19. Input material: peripheral blood. The CDR3 DNA follows: TGTGCTAGTTCAACCGGGACAGGGGAGGAGACCCAGTACTTC. The encoded protein is CASSTGTGEETQYF.